This TCR beta chain derives from a study of siplizumab effects on memory and regulatory T cells (dated 2019 in TCRdb). Notes on the research overall: The effect of the anti-CD2 antibody siplizumab on alloreactive T-cell subsets was examined in allogeneic mixed lymphocyte reactions constructed from human PBMCs.

On the study overall, not on this receptor specifically: Because sequences at frequencies below about 10^-5 were poorly captured, only a minor fraction of alloreactive clones could be mapped back to unstimulated subsets. Siplizumab significantly lowered the cumulative frequency of alloreactive sequences that could be traced to unstimulated CD4+ memory T cells. About 75-95% of proliferating CD4+ or CD8+ clones could not be given a naive or memory phenotype. Whether proliferating Tregs from siplizumab cultures were suppressive was not functionally confirmed. Among mappable alloreactive CD4+ clones, an average Treg-derived fraction of roughly 71% was observed with siplizumab, compared with less than 35% in control reactions. Compared with memory T cells, unstimulated naive T cells appeared more diverse, and naive cells seemed to make a substantial contribution to the alloresponse.

The library came from the immunoSEQ multiplex PCR assay. Some 9.9 x 10^4 TCR templates per sample were assayed by the deep sequencing platform. Genomic DNA extracted from sorted T cells was used for TCRbeta CDR3 sequencing. Processing in the source paper ran as follows. The R programming language was used for the clonal analysis of the TCRbeta CDR3 data. Unstimulated samples were compared with post-reaction CFSE-low samples to define alloreactive CD4+ and CD8+ clones. Regulatory or non-regulatory origin was assigned to alloreactive CD4+ clones by matching of sequences to sorted unstimulated Treg and non-Treg repertoires. TCRdb took this table from immuneACCESS and kept in-frame rearrangements with V and J called. Such tables lack part of the clones; where checked against another copy, unresolved V genes explain under half of the gap, and the rest is unexplained. The V and J calls and clone size were taken over from that table, and D and trimming were inferred from the DNA. Recorded for this sample are some 110,000 clones; 90% to 95% of them occurred a single time. The top ten hold around 0.29% of the sample.

Sorted unstimulated T cells, along with proliferating T cells recovered from mixed lymphocyte reactions, underwent TCRbeta CDR3 sequencing. Fresh whole blood from over 8 HLA-typed healthy donors was used to isolate PBMCs. To note about this clone: Its antigen specificity is not known. Qualities for individual bases were not recorded, and no much larger clone is one base off.

This TCR came from a human donor in good health. Material: CD4+ T cells sorted from blood.

The CDR3 in this case is CAWSVIRIAGETLATQYF. Here is the DNA: TGTGCCTGGAGTGTAATCCGGATAGCGGGGGAGACCTTGGCGACCCAGTACTTC. The V and J segments used are TRBV30 and TRBJ2-5; 9 of the junction bases match TRBD2. The CDR3, cysteine through phenylalanine, is 18 amino acids long. Left in the record is the CDR3 DNA by itself, 54 bases read in frame from the first base. The CDR1 and CDR2 encoded by the germline V gene (reference sequence) are GTSNPN and SVGIG. V is cut back by 0 bases and J by 7 bases, with 18 bases in the junction unmatched.